This note documents a single T cell receptor beta chain sequence. The CDR3 sequence is 15 residues long. Germline CDR1 reads SGDLS; CDR2 reads YYNGEE. V gave up 3 bases and J gave up 4 bases; unmatched junction bases: 8. Living in under 30 US areas, the participants were between roughly 18 and 90 years of age. Some clones are missing from TCRdb's copy, which holds only in-frame ones; the method was immunoSEQ multiplex PCR. The sample lists approximately 220,000 clones, less than 90% seen once, with roughly 2.8% in the top ten. This sample is part of a study of blood T cell repertoires in COVID-19. Looking at the study overall: PBMCs, B-cell-depleted T cells, or T cells provided the cDNA or gDNA that made up the material.

The sequenced sample was PBMCs or T cells enriched from blood (not recorded which). This TCR came from a woman aged 30 to 39 who had recovered from COVID-19. The chain uses TRBV9 and TRBJ1-2, with TRBD1 matching 8 bases. The DNA of the CDR3 is TGTGCCAGCAGCGCTCCGGGACAGGCGTCCTATGGCTACACCTTC. Protein sequence: CASSAPGQASYGYTF.